This is a list of T cell receptor beta chains from one sample in a study of cytomegalovirus exposure and HLA in healthy donors. Sequencing was performed with immunoSEQ multiplex PCR; in TCRdb, only in-frame clones are kept and a portion is missing. The sample holds tens of thousands of clones, approximately 84% seen once. The specimen was PBMCs. Receptors originate from a woman aged 18-30 years in good health and CMV-seropositive. Each CDR3 is given with its conserved first and last residue. A D gene is named only where the DNA matches it firmly. For some rows the clone size is stated as once, few or many, or as a class when expanded; others skip it.

>-|TRBJ2-7|TRBD2|TRBV2
TGTGCCAGCAGCGTAGCGGGGGCTTTAGAGCAGTACTTC
CASSVAGALEQYF
>-|TRBJ2-3|-|TRBV9
TGTGCCAGCAGCGTACGACAGAGCAGCACAGATACGCAGTATTTT
CASSVRQSSTDTQYF
>-|TRBJ2-7|-|TRBV5-1
TGCGCCAGCACCGTAGACTTTTTTACCTACGAGCAGTACTTC
CASTVDFFTYEQYF
>once|TRBJ1-4|-|TRBV7-2
TGTGCCAGCAGCCAGCAGGGTGGGGCTAATGAAAAACTGTTTTTT
CASSQQGGANEKLFF
>-|TRBJ2-7|TRBD2|TRBV5-4
TGTGCCAGCAGCCCCCTTGGGAGTAGCGGGGGGGCATATAACGAGCAGTACTTC
CASSPLGSSGGAYNEQYF
>-|TRBJ1-2|TRBD1|TRBV9
TGTGCCAGCAGCGGATGGACAGGGCAAGGTGGCTACACCTTC
CASSGWTGQGGYTF
>-|TRBJ1-5|-|TRBV28
TGTGCCACCAACGCGGGGGAGGGTCAGCCCCAGCATTTT
CATNAGEGQPQHF
>-|TRBJ2-6|TRBD2|TRBV4-1
TGCGCCAGCGCGGGGGGGCATGGGGCCAACGTCCTGACTTTC
CASAGGHGANVLTF
>-|TRBJ2-5|-|TRBV28
TGTGCCAGCAGCCCCGACTGGGGGCGGGAGACCCAGTACTTC
CASSPDWGRETQYF
>-|TRBJ2-3|TRBD2|TRBV5-3
TGTGCCAGAAGCTTGGCCGGGTTTCCGACTAGCGGGTTCACAGATACGCAGTATTTT
CARSLAGFPTSGFTDTQYF
>-|TRBJ2-2|-|TRBV18
TGTGCCAGCTCCCGAGGGACTCCTCCCACCGGGGAGCTGTTTTTT
CASSRGTPPTGELFF
>-|TRBJ1-6|TRBD1|TRBV18
TGTGCCAGCTCACCAGACAGGGAGCCCGATTCACCCCTCCACTTT
CASSPDREPDSPLHF
>-|TRBJ2-7|-|TRBV10-3
TGTGCCATCAGTGAGTCGCTAGGGCAGTACTTC
CAISESLGQYF
>-|TRBJ2-2|TRBD1|TRBV2
TGTGCCAGCAGTGAAAGGACAGGGGGCATCGGGGAGCTGTTTTTT
CASSERTGGIGELFF
>-|TRBJ2-7|-|TRBV9
TGTGCCAGCAGCAAGGGGGGGTCGGTAGAGCAGTACTTC
CASSKGGSVEQYF
>-|TRBJ1-2|-|TRBV30
TGTGCCTGGAGTAACACCCTCACAGGGTCGAGCTATGGCTACACCTTC
CAWSNTLTGSSYGYTF
>-|TRBJ1-5|-|TRBV4-3
TGCGCCAGCAGCCAAGTACAGAGTCAGCCCCAGCATTTT
CASSQVQSQPQHF
>-|TRBJ1-2|-|TRBV5-4
TGTGCCAGCAGCTTGGGGGCAGGGCTCGACTATGGCTACACCTTC
CASSLGAGLDYGYTF
>-|TRBJ2-3|-|TRBV10-3
TGTGCCATCAGTGAGTCCCGGGCAGATACGCAGTATTTT
CAISESRADTQYF
>-|TRBJ2-1|TRBD1|TRBV28
TGTGCCAGCAGCTCCGGGACAGGGACCTACAATGAGCAGTTCTTC
CASSSGTGTYNEQFF
>-|TRBJ2-3|TRBD2|TRBV13
TGTGCCAGCAGGCTTAGGAGCGGGGTGGGCACAGATACGCAGTATTTT
CASRLRSGVGTDTQYF
>-|TRBJ1-5|TRBD1|TRBV10-1
TGCGCCAGCAACCACAGGGGGCCGGCAACCCAGCATTTT
CASNHRGPATQHF
>-|TRBJ2-3|TRBD2|TRBV28
TGTGCCAGCAGTTTAACTAGCGGGGGGGCCGTGAGCACAGATACGCAGTATTTT
CASSLTSGGAVSTDTQYF
>-|TRBJ1-6|-|TRBV9
TGTGCCAGCAGCTCGAGGGATTTCAATTCACCCCTCCACTTT
CASSSRDFNSPLHF
>few|TRBJ2-7|TRBD1|TRBV18
TGTGCCAGCATCCCGGGACAGGGCCACGAGCAGTACTTC
CASIPGQGHEQYF
>-|TRBJ2-5|-|TRBV7-6
TGTGCCAGCAGCTTAGATCGGTCAGGCCAAGAGACCCAGTACTTC
CASSLDRSGQETQYF
>-|TRBJ2-5|TRBD2|TRBV5-1
TGCGCCAGCAGCGTTGGACTAGCGTGGGAGACCCAGTACTTC
CASSVGLAWETQYF
>-|TRBJ2-5|-|TRBV7-8
TGTGCCAGCAGCTTAGACAGCCAAGAGACCCAGTACTTC
CASSLDSQETQYF
>-|TRBJ2-2|-|TRBV19
TGTGCCAGTAGTATTAACAGGGTAACCGGGGAGCTGTTTTTT
CASSINRVTGELFF
>-|TRBJ2-5|TRBD1|TRBV6-1
TGTGCCAGCAGGAGGGACAGCCGAGAGACCCAGTACTTC
CASRRDSRETQYF
>-|TRBJ1-2|-|TRBV18
TGTGCCAGCTCACCACGCAGTTTTGAGGGGGACTATGGCTACACCTTC
CASSPRSFEGDYGYTF
>-|TRBJ2-3|TRBD1|TRBV4-3
TGCGCCAGCAGCCGGGGACAGTACACAGATACGCAGTATTTT
CASSRGQYTDTQYF
>once|TRBJ1-3|TRBD1|TRBV9
TGTGCCAGCAGCAACCGGGACAGGGTCTCTGGAAACACCATATATTTT
CASSNRDRVSGNTIYF
>-|TRBJ2-7|-|TRBV6-1
TGTGCCAGCAGTGAAGGTGGTCATATTACTGACTTCCTCACCTACGAGCAGTACTTC
CASSEGGHITDFLTYEQYF
>-|TRBJ2-5|TRBD1|TRBV11-2
TGTGCCAGCAGCTTGAGAACCGGGACAGAACTGCTGGAGACCCAGTACTTC
CASSLRTGTELLETQYF
>once|TRBJ2-7|-|TRBV30
TGTGCCTGGGCCGTCGATATGCGGAAATCTGGAGAGCAGTACTTC
CAWAVDMRKSGEQYF
>-|TRBJ1-4|-|TRBV6-5
TGTGCCAGCAGTTACCGGAGAGGGCTAGGGGAAAAACTGTTTTTT
CASSYRRGLGEKLFF
>few|TRBJ2-7|TRBD1|TRBV2
TGTGCCAGAGGACAGGGGATCGGCGAGCAGTACTTC
CARGQGIGEQYF
>-|TRBJ2-7|TRBD1|TRBV9
TGTGCCAGCAGCGTAGACTGGGACAGTATCTACGAGCAGTACTTC
CASSVDWDSIYEQYF
>-|TRBJ1-1|TRBD1|TRBV28
TGTGCCAGCAGATATTCTGACAGGGGAAGAACTGAAGCTTTCTTT
CASRYSDRGRTEAFF
>-|TRBJ2-1|TRBD1|TRBV5-4
TGTGCCAGCAGCCCGGGACAGGCTACAAGGGAGCAGTTCTTC
CASSPGQATREQFF
>-|TRBJ2-5|-|TRBV21-1
TGTGCCAGCAAACCGGGACAGGGGATGCGAGAGACCCAGTACTTC
CASKPGQGMRETQYF
>-|TRBJ2-5|-|TRBV16
TGTGCCAGCAGCCAAGTGGCCAGATGGGAGACCCAGTACTTC
CASSQVARWETQYF
>-|TRBJ1-1|TRBD1|TRBV6-1
TGTGCCAGCAGTGAACCGGGACAGAGGAACACTGAAGCTTTCTTT
CASSEPGQRNTEAFF
>once|TRBJ1-2|-|TRBV4-3
TGCGCCAGCAGCCAAGAACCAGGGCCTAACTATGGCTACACCTTC
CASSQEPGPNYGYTF
>few|TRBJ1-1|TRBD1|TRBV9
TGTGCCAGCAGCGGACAGGGGTATGGGGACACTGAAGCTTTCTTT
CASSGQGYGDTEAFF
>-|TRBJ1-2|TRBD1|TRBV7-2
TGTGCCAGCAGCGTAGACAGGGGGCTTGACTATGGCTACACCTTC
CASSVDRGLDYGYTF
>-|TRBJ1-6|-|TRBV28
TGTGCCAGCAGTGACAGACGGGTCTTCCACTTT
CASSDRRVFHF
>-|TRBJ2-2|-|TRBV19
TGTGCCAGTAGTATGAGTTTAGACGGGTCCGGGGAGCTGTTTTTT
CASSMSLDGSGELFF
>-|TRBJ1-2|TRBD1|TRBV12-5
TGTGCTAGTGGTTCCACAGGGGATTCGGGCTACACCTTC
CASGSTGDSGYTF